What follows is one T cell receptor (beta chain) and its context. Repertoires were generated with immunoSEQ multiplex PCR, while TCRdb's copy carries only in-frame clones and drops some. In the table there are roughly 300,000 clones, over 75% of which are singletons. The sample originates from a study of blood T cell repertoires in COVID-19. In germline, CDR1 is MNHEY, CDR2 SMNVEV (reference sequence). CDR3 length equals 15 residues. Trimming cost V 5 bases and J 5 bases, with 18 bases left between them. The genes are TRBV27 and TRBJ2-5; D perhaps matches TRBD2 (6 bases). The receptor's source is a woman between 45 and 60 years old who had recovered from COVID-19. The specimen sequenced was peripheral blood. CDR3 loop: CASSPRDGRGETQYF. CDR3 nucleotides: TGTGCCAGCAGTCCGCGGGACGGGCGAGGGGAGACCCAGTACTTC.